The 26 T cell receptor beta chains below come from one sample, sequenced in a study of shared clonotypes between healthy human individuals. Profiling relied on immunoSEQ multiplex PCR, and the TCRdb table lists in-frame clones only, not all of them. Of about 2.4 million clones listed, approximately 92% are singletons. Sequenced input: naive CD4+ T cells sorted from blood. Stated subset: CD45RA+ positively selected. These receptors were taken from a young man in good health.

This chain joins TRBV10-3 and TRBJ1-4, with TRBD1 matching over 7 bases. This CDR3 comprises 14 residues. The V gene end was trimmed by 4 bases and the J gene end by 4 bases; junction bases not matched to a gene: 3. In germline, CDR1 is ENHRY, CDR2 SYGVKD. CDR3 DNA sequence: TGTGCCATCAGTGCGACAGGGTTTAATGAAAAACTGTTTTTT. It encodes CAISATGFNEKLFF.

The V and J genes are TRBV5-1 and TRBJ2-2; 10 nucleotides match TRBD1. This CDR3 contains 16 residues. Germline trimming cut 3 bases from V and 4 bases from J; bases unmatched to any gene: 6. Germline CDR1 reads SGHRS; CDR2 reads YFSETQ. CDR3 nucleotide sequence: TGCGCCAGCAGCTCCTTGGGACAGGGGTCCACCGGGGAGCTGTTTTTT. It translates to CASSSLGQGSTGELFF.

This clone occurred a few times. The chain has TRBV19 and TRBJ1-2; no clear D. This CDR3 region has 13 residues. The germline CDR1 and CDR2 sequences are LNHDA and SQIVND (reference sequence). V was pared by 7 bases and J by 4 bases, with 13 bases between. CDR3 nucleotides: TGTGCCAGTAAACCAACCGGTGTCTATGGCTACACCTTC. Its protein is CASKPTGVYGYTF.

The rearrangement links TRBV10-1 to TRBJ2-2; 7 bases match TRBD2. V dropped 4 bases and J dropped 5; count of bases not matched to a gene: 7. The CDR3 loop spans 15 amino acids. The germline V gene encodes CDR1 WNHNN and CDR2 SYGVQD (reference sequence). The CDR3, as DNA: TGCGCCAGCAGTGCCGCGGCGGGGGTGACCGGGGAGCTGTTTTTT. Translation: CASSAAAGVTGELFF.

In this sample, this clone turned up once. The chain carries TRBV7-2 and TRBJ2-7; D is possibly TRBD1 (6 bases). Germline V CDR1 and CDR2: SGHTA, FQGNSA. The CDR3 covers 14 residues. The ends were cut back, 5 bases at V and 2 bases at J, with 13 bases in the middle. This CDR3 is CASSKTGTTYEQYF. In DNA form, the CDR3 reads TGTGCCAGCAGCAAGACAGGTACAACCTACGAGCAGTACTTC.

The J gene is TRBJ1-5, the V gene TRBV2, with D possibly TRBD1 on 6 matching bases. The CDR3 is made up of 16 amino acids. Germline V gene lookup returns CDR1 SNHLY and CDR2 FYNNEI. The ends were cut back, 0 bases at V and 4 bases at J, with 13 bases in the middle. The chain's CDR3 is CASSEAHGGANQPQHF. DNA of the CDR3: TGTGCCAGCAGTGAAGCGCATGGGGGCGCGAATCAGCCCCAGCATTTT.

The V gene is TRBV11-1, the J gene TRBJ1-3; perhaps TRBD1 as D (5 bases). The CDR3 spans 14 residues. Germline CDR1 SGHAT, CDR2 FQDESV (reference sequence). Trimming pared 6 bases from V and 0 bases from J, leaving 9 bases between. The CDR3 loop reads CASRSGGSGNTIYF. DNA for the CDR3: TGTGCCAGCAGATCCGGGGGCTCTGGAAACACCATATATTTT. The whole variable domain, filled in from reference TRBV11-1 and TRBJ1-3, reads EAEVAQSPRYKITEKSQAVAFWCDPISGHATLYWYRQILGQGPELLVQFQDESVVDDSQLPKDRFSAERLKGVDSTLKIQPAELGDSAMYLCASRSGGSGNTIYFGEGSWLTVV.

This chain connects TRBV4-3 to TRBJ2-5; D possibly uses TRBD1 or TRBD2 (5 bases each). V was cut by 5 bases and J by 2 bases, with 12 bases left in between. CDR3 length: 14 residues. CDR1 LGHNA and CDR2 YSLEER come from the germline V gene. CDR3 bases: TGCGCCAGCAGCTCACAGAGGGGACAAGAGACCCAGTACTTC. The encoded protein is CASSSQRGQETQYF.

The V call is TRBV5-1, the J call TRBJ2-3; 10 nucleotides align to TRBD2. The CDR3 spans 18 residues. CDR1 is SGHRS and CDR2 is YFSETQ in the germline V gene. J gave up 2 bases and V 3 bases, and 12 bases lay outside the gene matches. CDR3 nucleotide sequence: TGCGCCAGCAGCTGGCCCCGAAGGAGCGGGAGGGACACAGATACGCAGTATTTT. This gives the protein CASSWPRRSGRDTDTQYF. The complete variable domain, with remaining parts taken from reference TRBV5-1 and TRBJ2-3, reads KAGVTQTPRYLIKTRGQQVTLSCSPISGHRSVSWYQQTPGQGLQFLFEYFSETQRNKGNFPGRFSGRQFSNSRSEMNVSTLELGDSALYLCASSWPRRSGRDTDTQYFGPGTRLTVL.

The chain combines TRBV7-2 with TRBJ1-1, with a possible D match to TRBD1 (6 bases). CDR1 and CDR2 from the germline V gene are SGHTA and FQGNSA. CDR3 length equals 15 residues. The germline V and J ends were trimmed by 5 bases and 0 bases, with 13 bases remaining between them. CDR3 loop: CASSPWTDMNTEAFF. The CDR3 DNA reads as TGTGCCAGCAGCCCCTGGACAGACATGAACACTGAAGCTTTCTTT.

This clone was counted once. The chain has TRBV27 and TRBJ2-1, with D perhaps TRBD2 (7 bases). The V end lost 6 bases, the J end lost 3 bases, and 15 bases lay between the germline ends. From germline, CDR1 is MNHEY and CDR2 SMNVEV (reference sequence). This CDR3 region has 15 residues. The chain's CDR3 is CASSAGARGYNEQFF. CDR3 bases: TGTGCCAGCAGCGCGGGGGCGCGAGGCTACAATGAGCAGTTCTTC.

The rearrangement uses TRBV7-9 and TRBJ2-7, with D perhaps TRBD2 (6 bases). The CDR3 consists of 14 residues. The germline V and J ends were trimmed by 1 base and 6 bases, with 13 bases remaining between them. Per the germline V gene, CDR1 is SEHNR and CDR2 is FQNEAQ (reference sequence). The CDR3 coding sequence is TGTGCCAGCAGCTTAGGGCGGGATCGTCGCGAGCAGTACTTC. It encodes CASSLGRDRREQYF.

The chain links TRBV6-5 to TRBJ2-7; 8 nucleotides match TRBD2. V gave up 7 bases and J gave up 6 bases; unmatched junction bases: 11. The CDR3 length is 14 residues. The V gene's germline CDR1 is MNHEY and CDR2 SVGAGI. The CDR3 loop reads CASKGTRPGVEQYF. The DNA for the CDR3 is TGTGCCAGCAAAGGGACTAGACCCGGTGTCGAGCAGTACTTC.

This clone was recorded once. The chain joins TRBV4-2 to TRBJ2-5, with D possibly TRBD2 on 7 matching bases. The V gene lost 0 bases and the J gene lost 4 bases, with 15 bases spanning the gap. CDR1 is LGHNA and CDR2 is YNFKEQ in the germline V gene. The CDR3 has 16 residues. CDR3 bases: TGTGCCAGCAGCCAAGATGGTGGGGGGGGGCGAGAGACCCAGTACTTC. Translated, it gives CASSQDGGGGRETQYF.

This clone was seen only a few times. The CDR3 nucleotides read TGTGCCAGCAGTGTGGAGAACACCGGGGAGCTGTTTTTT. Protein sequence: CASSVENTGELFF. The chain has TRBV2 and TRBJ2-2; D is undetermined. The CDR3 has 13 amino acids. Germline CDR1 reads SNHLY; CDR2 reads FYNNEI. V was pared by 4 bases and J by 1 base, with 4 bases between.

The V gene is TRBV7-9, the J gene TRBJ2-5; 12 nucleotides match TRBD2. V lost 1 base and J lost 13; bases outside the gene matches: 4. This CDR3 spans 13 amino acids. Looked up from germline, CDR1 is SEHNR and CDR2 is FQNEAQ (reference sequence). The CDR3 nucleotides read TGTGCCAGCAGCTTAGGCGGACTAGCGGGGCTGTACTTC. Its protein product is CASSLGGLAGLYF.

V and J are TRBV10-3 and TRBJ2-3; weak D call: TRBD1 (7 bases). This CDR3 comprises 14 residues. The V end lost 8 bases, the J end lost 1 base, and 13 bases lay between the germline ends. The germline V gene has CDR1 ENHRY and CDR2 SYGVKD. Here the CDR3 reads CAIWRGLGTDTQYF. The CDR3 coding sequence is TGTGCCATCTGGAGGGGGCTTGGCACAGATACGCAGTATTTT.

On this clone: Additional DNA sequences in this sample encode the identical CDR3. The CDR3 loop is CASSADSMNTEAFF. Written as DNA, the CDR3 is TGTGCCAGCAGCGCTGACAGTATGAACACTGAAGCTTTCTTT. The chain uses TRBV9 and TRBJ1-1; weak D call: TRBD1 (5 bases). Trimming shortened V by 3 bases and J by 0 bases, and 9 bases separated the two germline ends. The CDR3 consists of 14 residues. Germline V lookup: CDR1 SGDLS, CDR2 YYNGEE.

The V and J genes are TRBV19 and TRBJ1-1, with 7 bases aligning to TRBD1. V dropped 6 bases and J dropped 1; count of bases not matched to a gene: 8. The CDR3 loop spans 15 amino acids. The V gene's germline CDR1 is LNHDA and CDR2 SQIVND (reference sequence). For the CDR3, the DNA is TGTGCCAGTAGGCTTCGACAGGGCCCGAACACTGAAGCTTTCTTT. It codes for CASRLRQGPNTEAFF. Complete variable domain (other parts from reference TRBV19 and TRBJ1-1): DGGITQSPKYLFRKEGQNVTLSCEQNLNHDAMYWYRQDPGQGLRLIYYSQIVNDFQKGDIAEGYSVSREKKESFPLTVTSAQKNPTAFYLCASRLRQGPNTEAFFGQGTRLTVV.

This clone was observed many times. V usage is TRBV7-9 and J usage is TRBJ2-7, with D possibly being TRBD2 (5 bases). The V end lost 1 base, the J end lost 0 bases, and 10 bases lay between the germline ends. The CDR3 is made up of 15 amino acids. CDR1 is SEHNR and CDR2 is FQNEAQ in the germline V gene (reference sequence). The CDR3 DNA is TGTGCCAGCAGCTTAGGAGAGGGTAACTCCTACGAGCAGTACTTC. Amino acids: CASSLGEGNSYEQYF. Filled out from reference TRBV7-9 and TRBJ2-7, the complete variable domain reads DTGVSQNPRHKITKRGQNVTFRCDPISEHNRLYWYRQTLGQGPEFLTYFQNEAQLEKSRLLSDRFSAERPKGSFSTLEIQRTEQGDSAMYLCASSLGEGNSYEQYFGPGTRLTVT.

The CDR3 region has the DNA TGTGCCAGCAGTCGATACGGGTACGGGACAGGGGAAAATTCACCCCTCCACTTT. Its protein is CASSRYGYGTGENSPLHF. This chain joins TRBV27 and TRBJ1-6; 10 nucleotides match TRBD1. Germline trimming cut 5 bases from V and 7 bases from J; bases unmatched to any gene: 14. Per germline, CDR1 MNHEY and CDR2 SMNVEV (reference sequence). This CDR3 is built from 18 residues.

As to this clone: Other DNA sequences in the same sample also yield this CDR3. The rearrangement uses TRBV18 and TRBJ2-7; no clear D. The CDR3 consists of 13 residues. Germline CDR1 KGHSH, CDR2 LQKENI. V lost 3 bases, J lost 0 bases, and 6 bases lay in between. DNA of the CDR3: TGTGCCAGCTCACCCTATAGCTCCTACGAGCAGTACTTC. This encodes CASSPYSSYEQYF. Filled out from reference TRBV18 and TRBJ2-7, the complete variable domain reads NAGVMQNPRHLVRRRGQEARLRCSPMKGHSHVYWYRQLPEEGLKFMVYLQKENIIDESGMPKERFSAEFPKEGPSILRIQQVVRGDSAAYFCASSPYSSYEQYFGPGTRLTVT.

The chain carries TRBV6-5 and TRBJ1-4; a possible D gene is TRBD1 (5 bases). The CDR3 extends over 15 amino acids. The germline V and J ends were trimmed by 5 bases and 2 bases, with 12 bases remaining between them. The V gene's germline CDR1 is MNHEY and CDR2 SVGAGI. The CDR3 spells CASSSRDETNEKLFF. The CDR3 DNA sequence: TGTGCCAGCAGTAGCCGGGACGAGACTAATGAAAAACTGTTTTTT.

Turning to this clone: The sample has other DNA sequences that encode this CDR3 too. This chain connects TRBV6-5 to TRBJ2-5; 7 nucleotides agree with TRBD1. Trimming took 6 bases from V and 0 from J; bases not matched to a gene: 4. The CDR3 has 14 amino acids. Per germline, CDR1 MNHEY and CDR2 SVGAGI. CDR3 sequence reads: CASSQTGYQETQYF. The DNA of the CDR3 is TGTGCCAGCAGCCAGACAGGGTACCAAGAGACCCAGTACTTC.

The V call is TRBV11-2, the J call TRBJ1-2, with 7 bases aligning to TRBD1. V was clipped by 5 bases and J by 11 bases; unmatched bases: 11. This CDR3 is built from 13 residues. The germline V gene has CDR1 SGHAT and CDR2 FQNNGV. The CDR3 reads CASSARQGPTYTF. DNA of the CDR3: TGTGCCAGCAGCGCGCGACAGGGACCCACTTACACCTTC.

The chain recombines TRBV6-5 with TRBJ1-5, with D perhaps TRBD1 (6 bases). V lost 6 bases and J 6 bases, leaving 15 bases between the germline ends. The CDR3 contains 14 residues. Germline assignment: CDR1 MNHEY and CDR2 SVGAGI. As DNA, the CDR3 is TGTGCCAGCAGCTCCCAGGGAGGGGGTCAGCCCCAGCATTTT. Amino acids: CASSSQGGGQPQHF.